This T cell receptor beta chain was sequenced during a study of cytomegalovirus exposure and HLA in healthy donors. Study context: Drawn from HLA-typed donors, roughly 87 million unique TCRs were held in an early data release.

The study sampled nominally healthy donors, though unrecorded immune exposures were likely. CDR1 SGHTS and CDR2 YDEGEE come from the germline V gene. The CDR3 runs 13 residues. The V gene lost 0 bases and the J gene lost 11 bases, with 14 bases spanning the gap. The PCR was carried out with 60 Vbeta primers and 13 Jbeta primers. Sequencing used immunoSEQ multiplex PCR; TCRdb keeps in-frame clones, though not all of them. The sample has about 140,000 clones, less than 85% seen once; the top ten hold approximately 8.2%. J is TRBJ1-1 and V is TRBV5-8; weak D call: TRBD1 (5 bases). The sequenced sample was PBMCs. This TCR was recovered from a woman aged 50 to 60 in good health and CMV-seropositive. The CDR3 DNA is TGTGCCAGCAGCTTGGCCGGGGGGATAGGGGCTTTCTTT. Its translation: CASSLAGGIGAFF.